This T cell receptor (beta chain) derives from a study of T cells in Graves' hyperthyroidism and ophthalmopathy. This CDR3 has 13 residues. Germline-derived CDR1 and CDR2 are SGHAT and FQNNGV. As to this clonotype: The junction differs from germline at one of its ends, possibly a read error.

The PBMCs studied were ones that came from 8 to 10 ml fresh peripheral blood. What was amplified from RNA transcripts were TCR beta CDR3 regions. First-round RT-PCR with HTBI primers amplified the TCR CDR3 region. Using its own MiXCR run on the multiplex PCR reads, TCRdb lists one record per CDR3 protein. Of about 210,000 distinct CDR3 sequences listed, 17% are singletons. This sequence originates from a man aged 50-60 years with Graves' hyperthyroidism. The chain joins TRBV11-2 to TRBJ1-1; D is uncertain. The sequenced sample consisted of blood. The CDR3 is CASSRIGPSEDFF. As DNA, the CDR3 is TGTGCCAGCAGCCGGATTGGGCCTAGCGAAGATTTCTTT. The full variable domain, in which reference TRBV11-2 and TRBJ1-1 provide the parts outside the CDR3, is EAGVAQSPRYKIIEKRQSVAFWCNPISGHATLYWYQQILGQGPKLLIQFQNNGVVDDSQLPKDRFSAERLKGVDSTLKIQPAKLEDSAVYLCASSRIGPSEDFFGQGTRLTVV.